The following is a TCR beta chain sequence with its context. Antigen: not known. This table comes from immunoSEQ multiplex PCR, and its TCRdb copy is limited to in-frame clones, with some not included. The sample yields approximately 29,000 clones, 84% seen once. The source of the sample is a study of OX40 agonist ivuxolimab in advanced cancers. General study findings and limits: Clonal expansion in partial responders at 0.1-3.0 mg/kg ranked among the lowest. Relative to CD4+ cells, CD8+ T cells on average had more expanded clones. In the 0.1 to 3.0 mg/kg range, CD4+ and CD8+ blood T cells had expanded clonally by week 6.

Sampled blood was obtained at baseline, cycle 4 day 1, and cycle 7 day 1. Material: CD4+ or CD8+ T cells sorted from blood, obtained in a trial of the OX40 agonist ivuxolimab. The sequence was obtained from an adult with an advanced solid tumor such as melanoma, head and neck, liver or kidney cancer.

CDR3: CASSLARGSGGDYGYTF. DNA for the CDR3: TGTGCCAGCAGCTTAGCGCGCGGGTCAGGGGGCGACTATGGCTACACCTTC. The V gene is TRBV7-9, the J gene TRBJ1-2; TRBD1 aligns across 8 bases. The CDR3 consists of 17 residues. CDR1 and CDR2 from the germline V gene are SEHNR and FQNEAQ (reference sequence). The junction had 9 bases not matched to a gene; V was cut back by 0 bases and J by 3 bases.